The T cell receptor beta chain described here comes from a study of blood T cell repertoires in COVID-19. The CDR3 length is 17 residues. Germline V gene sequence: CDR1 SGHVS, CDR2 FQNEAQ. Losses at the gene ends were 5 bases for V and 5 bases for J; bases not matched to a gene: 15. The method was immunoSEQ multiplex PCR; TCRdb's version includes in-frame clones alone and lacks a portion of them. The sample lists 200,000 or so clones, 80% to 90% occurring once. The chain carries TRBV7-8 and TRBJ2-5; 9 positions match TRBD2. Sequencing input: peripheral blood. This clonotype originated in a woman aged 60-70 years who had recovered from COVID-19. Here the CDR3 reads CASSPTLMRGGWETQYF. The DNA of the CDR3 is TGTGCCAGCAGCCCCACCCTCATGCGGGGGGGTTGGGAGACCCAGTACTTC.